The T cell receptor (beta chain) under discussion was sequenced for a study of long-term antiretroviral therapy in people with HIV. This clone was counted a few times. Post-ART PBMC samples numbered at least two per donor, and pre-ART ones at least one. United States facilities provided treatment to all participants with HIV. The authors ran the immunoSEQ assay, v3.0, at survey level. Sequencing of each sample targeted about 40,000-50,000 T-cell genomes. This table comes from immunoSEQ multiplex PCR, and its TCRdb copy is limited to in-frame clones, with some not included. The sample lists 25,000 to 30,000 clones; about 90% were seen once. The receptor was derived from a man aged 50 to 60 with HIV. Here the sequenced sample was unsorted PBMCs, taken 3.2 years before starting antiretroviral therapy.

The CDR3 spells CASSEWTATSYEQYF. The CDR3 coding sequence is TGTGCCAGCAGTGAGTGGACAGCTACCTCCTACGAGCAGTACTTC. This rearrangement joins TRBV6-1 to TRBJ2-7; D is perhaps TRBD1 (6 bases). Trimming shortened V by 3 bases and J by 0 bases, and 12 bases separated the two germline ends. The CDR3 extends over 15 amino acids. Germline values: CDR1 MNHNS, CDR2 SASEGT.